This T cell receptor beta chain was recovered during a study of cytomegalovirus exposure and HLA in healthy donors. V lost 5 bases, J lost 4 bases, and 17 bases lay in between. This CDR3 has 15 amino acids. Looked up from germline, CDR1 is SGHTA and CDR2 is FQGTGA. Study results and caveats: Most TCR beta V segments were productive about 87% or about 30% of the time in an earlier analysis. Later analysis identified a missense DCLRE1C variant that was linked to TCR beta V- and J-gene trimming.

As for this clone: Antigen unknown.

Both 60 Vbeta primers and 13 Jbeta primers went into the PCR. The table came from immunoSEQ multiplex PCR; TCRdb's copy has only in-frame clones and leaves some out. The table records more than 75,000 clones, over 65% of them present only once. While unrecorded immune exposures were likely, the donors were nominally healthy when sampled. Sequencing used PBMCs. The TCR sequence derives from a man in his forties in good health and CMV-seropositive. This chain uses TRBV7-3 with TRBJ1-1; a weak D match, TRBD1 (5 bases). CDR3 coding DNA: TGTGCCAGCAGCGAACTCCGGGGGACCCGCACTGAAGCTTTCTTT. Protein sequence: CASSELRGTRTEAFF.